The 17 T cell receptor beta chains reported below all come from one sample, sequenced in a study of OX40 agonist ivuxolimab in advanced cancers. Library preparation employed the immunoSEQ multiplex PCR assay. In TCRdb, the immuneACCESS table is reduced to in-frame sequences with V and J assigned. These tables do not hold every clone; where another copy was compared, an unresolved V gene accounts for under half, and the others remain unexplained. This sample gives 60,000 to 80,000 clones in total; roughly 80% of them show up just once. Together, the top ten hold 5.9% of the sample. Here the sequenced sample was CD4+ or CD8+ T cells sorted from blood, taken in a trial of the OX40 agonist ivuxolimab. All receptors come from an adult with an advanced solid tumor such as melanoma, head and neck, liver or kidney cancer.

The chain employs TRBV5-1 and TRBJ2-7, with TRBD2 matching over 11 bases. J lost 2 bases, V lost 5 bases, and 9 bases had no gene match. The CDR3 is 16 residues long. The germline V gene has CDR1 SGHRS and CDR2 YFSETQ. In DNA, the CDR3 is TGCGCCAGCAGGGAGGCCGGGACTAGCGGAACCTACGAGCAGTACTTC. Translating it yields CASREAGTSGTYEQYF. Drawing the rest from reference TRBV5-1 and TRBJ2-7, the complete variable domain is KAGVTQTPRYLIKTRGQQVTLSCSPISGHRSVSWYQQTPGQGLQFLFEYFSETQRNKGNFPGRFSGRQFSNSRSEMNVSTLELGDSALYLCASREAGTSGTYEQYFGPGTRLTVT.

The rearrangement joins TRBV28 to TRBJ1-5, with D possibly being TRBD1 (5 bases). This CDR3 comprises 15 residues. Trimming removed 5 bases at V and 5 bases at J, with 16 bases between. The germline gives CDR1 MDHEN, CDR2 SYDVKM. CDR3 sequence: CASSTLRRGYQPQHF. The DNA of the CDR3 is TGTGCCAGCAGTACCCTGAGGAGGGGATATCAGCCCCAGCATTTT.

Only one count was recorded for this clone. The chain combines TRBV19 with TRBJ2-1; 8 nucleotides line up with TRBD1. CDR1 LNHDA and CDR2 SQIVND come from the germline V gene (reference sequence). CDR3 length equals 13 residues. J was trimmed by 2 bases and V by 8 bases; bases with no gene match: 2. The CDR3 DNA sequence: TGTGCCAGTGACAGGGGTCCCTACAATGAGCAGTTCTTC. Translating gives CASDRGPYNEQFF. Full variable domain (rest looked up from reference TRBV19 and TRBJ2-1): DGGITQSPKYLFRKEGQNVTLSCEQNLNHDAMYWYRQDPGQGLRLIYYSQIVNDFQKGDIAEGYSVSREKKESFPLTVTSAQKNPTAFYLCASDRGPYNEQFFGPGTRLTVL.

This rearrangement joins TRBV6-5 to TRBJ1-1, with D possibly being TRBD1 (5 bases). V was pared by 0 bases and J by 1 base, with 6 bases between. The germline V gene has CDR1 MNHEY and CDR2 SVGAGI. The CDR3 consists of 14 residues. The CDR3 sequence: CASSYSGTNTEAFF. CDR3 DNA sequence: TGTGCCAGCAGTTACTCTGGGACGAACACTGAAGCTTTCTTT.

The chain is built from TRBV11-3 and TRBJ2-4, with 9 bases fitting TRBD1. The germline gives CDR1 SGHNT, CDR2 YENEEA. CDR3 size: 13 residues. The V gene end was trimmed by 4 bases and the J gene end by 13 bases; junction bases not matched to a gene: 8. The CDR3 DNA is TGTGCCAGCAGCTCGTCCGGGACAGGGCCCCAGTACTTC. Residues: CASSSSGTGPQYF.

This chain connects TRBV28 to TRBJ2-5, with no clear D. V lost 5 bases, J lost 2 bases, and 9 bases lay in between. CDR1 is MDHEN and CDR2 is SYDVKM in the germline V gene. The CDR3 length is 13 residues. The CDR3 coding sequence is TGTGCCAGCAGTCGACCTCCACAAGAGACCCAGTACTTC. This sequence encodes CASSRPPQETQYF.

V usage is TRBV2 and J usage is TRBJ2-5, with 7 bases lining up with TRBD1. Losses at the gene ends were 6 bases for V and 4 bases for J; bases not matched to a gene: 2. The CDR3 covers 12 residues. Per the germline V gene, CDR1 is SNHLY and CDR2 is FYNNEI. In DNA form, the CDR3 reads TGTGCCAGCAGGGGGACAGTAGAGACCCAGTACTTC. Translated: CASRGTVETQYF.

The J gene is TRBJ1-1, the V gene TRBV14; D perhaps matches TRBD1 (5 bases). The CDR3 has 17 amino acids. Germline-derived CDR1 and CDR2 are SGHDN and FVKESK. With 0 bases removed from V and 0 bases from J, the gap between germline ends came to 14 bases. CDR3 nucleotides: TGTGCCAGCAGCCAAGATCGGGGGAGTGGGATGAACACTGAAGCTTTCTTT. Its protein is CASSQDRGSGMNTEAFF.

The genes are TRBV27 and TRBJ1-5; TRBD1 agrees at 9 bases. Germline CDR1 reads MNHEY; CDR2 reads SMNVEV (reference sequence). The CDR3 consists of 14 residues. V dropped 6 bases and J dropped 5; count of bases not matched to a gene: 5. CDR3 in DNA: TGTGCCAGCAGCTTACAGGGGGCAGATCAGCCCCAGCATTTT. Its protein is CASSLQGADQPQHF.

The V and J genes are TRBV28 and TRBJ1-1; D gene unclear. The CDR3 consists of 15 residues. The V gene lost 4 bases and the J gene lost 4 bases, with 16 bases spanning the gap. Germline loops: CDR1 MDHEN, CDR2 SYDVKM. The CDR3 DNA sequence: TGTGCCAGCAGTTCCTACACGGACGGTCTCACTGAAGCTTTCTTT. Its translation: CASSSYTDGLTEAFF.

The V call is TRBV6-6, the J call TRBJ2-1; 11 bases fit TRBD2. J lost 5 bases, V lost 5 bases, and 5 bases had no gene match. The CDR3 loop spans 15 amino acids. Germline CDR1 MNHNY, CDR2 SVGAGI (reference sequence). As DNA, the CDR3 is TGTGCCAGCAGTAAGCTAGCGGGAGGCGACAATGAGCAGTTCTTC. This sequence encodes CASSKLAGGDNEQFF.

The J gene is TRBJ2-3, the V gene TRBV4-2, with D hard to call. CDR3 length: 12 residues. V was trimmed by 1 base and J by 8 bases, leaving 7 bases between them. Germline CDR1 and CDR2: LGHNA and YNFKEQ. The CDR3 DNA reads TGTGCCAGCAGCCAAGGACGCCCTACGCAGTATTTT. Its protein product is CASSQGRPTQYF.

This clone came up a few times. This chain uses TRBV5-6 with TRBJ1-1, with a tentative D call TRBD1 (5 bases). From germline, CDR1 is SGHDT and CDR2 YYEEEE. This CDR3 spans 14 amino acids. V lost 5 bases, J lost 0 bases, and 11 bases lay in between. Here the CDR3 reads CASRVVGLNTEAFF. The CDR3 DNA reads TGTGCCAGCAGGGTGGTGGGGCTGAACACTGAAGCTTTCTTT.

Remarks on this clone: The junction and the germline gene differ at one end; a read error may be behind it. V gene TRBV9 combines with J gene TRBJ2-2, with 12 bases identical to TRBD2. In germline, CDR1 is SGDLS, CDR2 YYNGEE. This CDR3 is 13 amino acids long. CDR3 sequence (DNA): TGTGCCAGCAGCCCCCGGACTAGCGGGGACCTGTTTTTT. Protein sequence: CASSPRTSGDLFF.

The chain couples TRBV28 to TRBJ2-7; 7 bases align to TRBD1. The CDR3 has 13 amino acids. CDR1 and CDR2 (germline): MDHEN, SYDVKM. V was pared by 6 bases and J by 5 bases, with 7 bases of the junction left unmatched. CDR3 protein: CASRQQGMNEQYF. As DNA, the CDR3 is TGTGCCAGCAGGCAACAGGGGATGAACGAGCAGTACTTC. The variable domain in full, with the rest retrieved from reference TRBV28 and TRBJ2-7, is DVKVTQSSRYLVKRTGEKVFLECVQDMDHENMFWYRQDPGLGLRLIYFSYDVKMKEKGDIPEGYSVSREKKERFSLILESASTNQTSMYLCASRQQGMNEQYFGPGTRLTVT.

The chain combines TRBV10-3 with TRBJ2-3; TRBD1 matches 8 bases. Germline lookup yields CDR1 ENHRY and CDR2 SYGVKD. With 2 bases clipped from V and 2 bases from J, the junction kept 6 bases outside the gene matches. CDR3 size: 16 residues. CDR3 amino acids: CAISERDRWNTDTQYF. CDR3 DNA: TGTGCCATCAGTGAGCGGGACAGGTGGAACACAGATACGCAGTATTTT.

V and J are TRBV19 and TRBJ2-7; 13 nucleotides match TRBD2. Germline trimming cut 4 bases from V and 4 bases from J; bases unmatched to any gene: 4. Germline values: CDR1 LNHDA, CDR2 SQIVND (reference sequence). The CDR3 sequence is 15 residues long. CDR3 DNA sequence: TGTGCCAGTAGTACCAAGACTAGCGGGGGGTACGAGCAGTACGTC. Its translation: CASSTKTSGGYEQYV.